By its share, the clone carrying this T cell receptor (beta chain) is medium-sized (0.01 to 0.1%). No antigen is known for it. This record comes from a study of early T cells in non-severe SARS-CoV-2 infection. Study-wide points: VDJdb matching favored anti-spike CD8 responses, missing private and CD4 specificities.

In the library, individual cDNA molecules carried attached unique molecular identifiers. TCRdb re-derived calls from the 5' RACE reads in MiXCR, one entry per CDR3 protein. Of 26,000 or so distinct CDR3 sequences in the sample, 5.1% were seen once. The J segment lost 5 bases and the V segment lost 1 base, leaving 1 base of the junction unmatched. Germline-derived CDR1 and CDR2 are SGHTA and FQGNSA. The CDR3 contains 16 residues. The genes are TRBV7-2 and TRBJ2-3; 15 bases line up with TRBD2. This TCR came from an adult who was a healthcare worker with PCR-confirmed SARS-CoV-2 infection or an uninfected control (not recorded which). The sequenced sample was whole blood. CDR3 protein: CASSLGGLAGGDTQYF. CDR3 nucleotides: TGTGCCAGCAGCTTAGGGGGACTAGCGGGAGGAGATACGCAGTATTTT. The variable domain in full, completed from reference TRBV7-2 and TRBJ2-3, reads GAGVSQSPSNKVTEKGKDVELRCDPISGHTALYWYRQSLGQGLEFLIYFQGNSAPDKSGLPSDRFSAERTGGSVSTLTIQRTQQEDSAVYLCASSLGGLAGGDTQYFGPGTRLTVL.